This T cell receptor beta chain is drawn from a study of T cells of healthy individuals. By share, this clonotype ranks as medium-sized (0.01 to 0.1%). TCRdb reprocessed the 5' RACE reads via MiXCR and lists one record per CDR3 protein. The sample comprises some 41,000 distinct CDR3 sequences, approximately 5% of which are singletons, and about 10% rests with the top ten. This receptor was taken from a human donor in good health.

This CDR3 is CASSEATGGQETQYF. CDR3 in DNA: TGTGCCAGCAGTGAAGCGACAGGGGGGCAAGAGACCCAGTACTTC. This chain connects TRBV6-1 to TRBJ2-5; 9 bases are a match to TRBD1. V lost 0 bases and J lost 2; bases outside the gene matches: 1. The CDR3 runs to 15 residues. Per the germline V gene, CDR1 is MNHNS and CDR2 is SASEGT.